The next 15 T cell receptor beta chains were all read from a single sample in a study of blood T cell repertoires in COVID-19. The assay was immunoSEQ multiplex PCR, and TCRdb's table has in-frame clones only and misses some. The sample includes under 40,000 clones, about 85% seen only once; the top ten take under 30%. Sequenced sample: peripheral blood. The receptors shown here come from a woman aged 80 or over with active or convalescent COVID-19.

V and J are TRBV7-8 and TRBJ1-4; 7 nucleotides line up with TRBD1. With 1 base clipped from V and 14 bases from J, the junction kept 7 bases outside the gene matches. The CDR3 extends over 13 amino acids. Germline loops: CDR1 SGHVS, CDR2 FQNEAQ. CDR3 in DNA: TGTGCCAGCAGCTTAGGACAGGGCAGTAGTCTGTTTTTT. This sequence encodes CASSLGQGSSLFF.

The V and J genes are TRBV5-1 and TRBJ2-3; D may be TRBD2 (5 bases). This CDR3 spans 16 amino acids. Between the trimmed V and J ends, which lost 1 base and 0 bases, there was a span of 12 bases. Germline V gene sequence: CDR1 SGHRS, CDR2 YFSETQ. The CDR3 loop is CASSLKRGGSTDTQYF. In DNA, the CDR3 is TGCGCCAGCAGCTTGAAACGGGGTGGGAGCACAGATACGCAGTATTTT.

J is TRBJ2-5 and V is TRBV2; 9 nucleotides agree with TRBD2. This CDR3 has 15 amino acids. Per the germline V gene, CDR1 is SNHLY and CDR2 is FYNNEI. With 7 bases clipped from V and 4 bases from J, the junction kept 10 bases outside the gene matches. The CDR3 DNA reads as TGTGCCAGCAACGCCCAGGCGGGGGGGCTAGAGACCCAGTACTTC. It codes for CASNAQAGGLETQYF.

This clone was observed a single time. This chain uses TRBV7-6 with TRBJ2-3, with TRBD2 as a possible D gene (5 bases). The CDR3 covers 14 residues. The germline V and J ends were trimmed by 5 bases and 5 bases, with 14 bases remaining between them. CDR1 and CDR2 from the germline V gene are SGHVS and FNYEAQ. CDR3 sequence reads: CASSNPEAGDTQYF. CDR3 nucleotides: TGTGCCAGCAGCAACCCGGAGGCCGGAGATACGCAGTATTTT.

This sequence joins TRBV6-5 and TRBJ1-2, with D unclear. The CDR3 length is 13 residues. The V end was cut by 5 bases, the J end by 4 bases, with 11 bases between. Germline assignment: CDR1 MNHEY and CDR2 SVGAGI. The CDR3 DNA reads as TGTGCCAGCAGTCCCCTCTCGTCCTATGGCTACACCTTC. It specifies CASSPLSSYGYTF.

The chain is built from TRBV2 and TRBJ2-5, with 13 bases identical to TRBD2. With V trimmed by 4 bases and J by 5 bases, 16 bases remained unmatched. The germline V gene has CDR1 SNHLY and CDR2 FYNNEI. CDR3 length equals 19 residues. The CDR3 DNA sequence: TGTGCCAGCAGTGGTTCGACTAGCGGGGGGTCACCACTGGGGGAGACCCAGTACTTC. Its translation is CASSGSTSGGSPLGETQYF. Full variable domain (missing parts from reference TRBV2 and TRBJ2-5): EPEVTQTPSHQVTQMGQEVILRCVPISNHLYFYWYRQILGQKVEFLVSFYNNEISEKSEIFDDQFSVERPDGSNFTLKIRSTKLEDSAMYFCASSGSTSGGSPLGETQYFGPGTRLLVL.

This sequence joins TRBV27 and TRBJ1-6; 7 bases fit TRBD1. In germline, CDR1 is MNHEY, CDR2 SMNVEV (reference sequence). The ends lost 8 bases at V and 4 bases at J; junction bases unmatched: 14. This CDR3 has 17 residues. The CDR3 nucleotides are TGTGCCAGCGCACAACGCCGGACAGGCAGATATAATTCACCCCTCCACTTT. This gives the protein CASAQRRTGRYNSPLHF.

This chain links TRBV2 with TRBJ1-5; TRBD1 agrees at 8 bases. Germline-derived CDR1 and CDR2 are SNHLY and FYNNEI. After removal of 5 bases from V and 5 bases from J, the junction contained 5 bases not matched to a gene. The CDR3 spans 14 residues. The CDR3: CASSRQGSDQPQHF. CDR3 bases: TGTGCCAGCAGTCGACAGGGGTCGGATCAGCCCCAGCATTTT. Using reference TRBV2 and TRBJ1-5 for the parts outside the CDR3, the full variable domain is EPEVTQTPSHQVTQMGQEVILRCVPISNHLYFYWYRQILGQKVEFLVSFYNNEISEKSEIFDDQFSVERPDGSNFTLKIRSTKLEDSAMYFCASSRQGSDQPQHFGDGTRLSIL.

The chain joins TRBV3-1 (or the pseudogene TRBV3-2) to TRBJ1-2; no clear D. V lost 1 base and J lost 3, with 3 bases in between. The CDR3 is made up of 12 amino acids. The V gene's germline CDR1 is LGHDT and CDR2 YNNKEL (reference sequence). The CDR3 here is CASSQGDYGYTF. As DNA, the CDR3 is TGTGCCAGCAGCCAAGGCGACTATGGCTACACCTTC.

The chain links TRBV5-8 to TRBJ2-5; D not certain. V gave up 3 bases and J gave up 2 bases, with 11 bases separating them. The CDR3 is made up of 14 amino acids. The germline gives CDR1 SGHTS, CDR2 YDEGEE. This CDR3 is CASSSGWSQETQYF. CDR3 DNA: TGTGCCAGCAGCTCTGGATGGAGTCAAGAGACCCAGTACTTC. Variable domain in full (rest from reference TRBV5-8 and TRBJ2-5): EAGVTQSPTHLIKTRGQQATLRCSPISGHTSVYWYQQALGLGLQFLLWYDEGEERNRGNFPPRFSGRQFPNYSSELNVNALELEDSALYLCASSSGWSQETQYFGPGTRLLVL.

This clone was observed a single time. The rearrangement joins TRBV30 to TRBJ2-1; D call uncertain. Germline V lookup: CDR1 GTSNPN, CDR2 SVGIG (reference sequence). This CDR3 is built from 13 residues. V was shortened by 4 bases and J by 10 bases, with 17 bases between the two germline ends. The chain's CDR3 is CAWTYHQLGEQFF. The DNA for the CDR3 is TGTGCCTGGACCTACCACCAGCTGGGCGAGCAGTTCTTC.

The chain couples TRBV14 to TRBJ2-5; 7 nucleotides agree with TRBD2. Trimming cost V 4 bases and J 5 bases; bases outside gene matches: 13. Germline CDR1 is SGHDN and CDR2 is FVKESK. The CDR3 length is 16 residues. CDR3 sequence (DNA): TGTGCCAGCAGCCCCGAACGGCTAGCGGTTTGGGAGACCCAGTACTTC. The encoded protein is CASSPERLAVWETQYF.

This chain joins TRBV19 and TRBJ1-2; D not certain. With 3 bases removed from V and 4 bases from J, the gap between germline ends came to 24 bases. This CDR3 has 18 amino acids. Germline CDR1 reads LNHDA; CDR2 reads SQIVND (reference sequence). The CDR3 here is CASSIGAPSPGSSYGYTF. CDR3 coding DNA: TGTGCCAGTAGTATCGGCGCACCAAGTCCCGGTTCTAGCTATGGCTACACCTTC.

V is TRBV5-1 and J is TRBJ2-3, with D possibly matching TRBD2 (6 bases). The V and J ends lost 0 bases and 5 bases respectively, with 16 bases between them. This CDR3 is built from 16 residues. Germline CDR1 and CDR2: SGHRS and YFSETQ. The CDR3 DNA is TGCGCCAGCAGCTTGGGCGGGGACCCGGGTCAAGATACGCAGTATTTT. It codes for CASSLGGDPGQDTQYF.

Written as DNA, the CDR3 is TGTGCCAGCAGCCTAGGACATACTTGGTTGTGTCAGCCCCAGCATTTT. Protein: CASSLGHTWLCQPQHF. The rearrangement links TRBV21-1 to TRBJ1-5; the table's D call of TRBD1 was not tested on the DNA. TRBV21-1 is a recognized pseudogene. CDR3 length: 16 amino acids.